A single sample gave rise to the 6 T cell receptor beta chains below, sequenced in a study of identical twins. TCRdb ran MiXCR on the 5' RACE reads and lists one entry per CDR3 protein. The table lists 750,000 to 950,000 distinct CDR3 sequences, around 12% of them singletons, with around 1.6% in the top ten. Another study also made use of these data, one on yellow fever vaccine responses in identical twins.

Sequenced input: PBMCs. The receptors here all came from a woman younger than 30 in good health.

Comment on this clonotype: Germline and junction disagree at one end, which may indicate a read error. V usage is TRBV12-3 or TRBV12-4 and J usage is TRBJ1-2; no firm D call. CDR3 size: 19 residues. The chain's CDR3 is CTSSFFSRGLATGGYGYTF. The CDR3 region has the DNA TGTACCAGCAGTTTTTTTTCACGAGGGCTGGCGACTGGCGGCTATGGCTACACCTTC.

The rearrangement uses TRBV10-3 and TRBJ1-1; TRBD1 is a possible D gene (6 bases). Per the germline V gene, CDR1 is ENHRY and CDR2 is SYGVKD. CDR3 length equals 14 residues. Trimming took off 7 bases at V and 5 bases at J, with 17 bases between the two ends. The CDR3 is CAITKDRGRTEAFF. In DNA, the CDR3 is TGTGCCATCACCAAGGACAGAGGAAGAACTGAAGCTTTCTTT.

The rearrangement uses TRBV28 and TRBJ2-2; 7 bases align to TRBD1. J lost 3 bases, V lost 3 bases, and 7 bases had no gene match. This CDR3 is 16 amino acids long. Germline V gene sequence: CDR1 MDHEN, CDR2 SYDVKM. CDR3 nucleotides: TGTGCCAGCAGTTTCAAGGGGGCTTGGTACACCGGGGAGCTGTTTTTT. It translates to CASSFKGAWYTGELFF.

The chain links TRBV24-1 to TRBJ2-2, with 9 bases lining up with TRBD1. This CDR3 region has 16 residues. Germline V gives CDR1 KGHDR, CDR2 SFDVKD. Trimming took 3 bases from V and 1 from J; bases not matched to a gene: 2. For the CDR3, the DNA is TGTGCCACCAGTGATAGGGACAGGGTGAACACCGGGGAGCTGTTTTTT. Encoded protein: CATSDRDRVNTGELFF.

V usage is TRBV7-9 and J usage is TRBJ2-7, with 7 positions matching TRBD1. This CDR3 has 14 residues. V was pared by 3 bases and J by 5 bases, with 7 bases of the junction left unmatched. The germline CDR1 and CDR2 sequences are SEHNR and FQNEAQ (reference sequence). The CDR3 region is CASSFTDRSDEQYF. DNA of the CDR3: TGTGCCAGCAGCTTTACGGACAGGAGCGACGAGCAGTACTTC.

V is TRBV5-1 and J is TRBJ2-3; 8 positions match TRBD2. V dropped 5 bases and J dropped 4; count of bases not matched to a gene: 9. The CDR3 contains 15 residues. Germline V CDR1 and CDR2: SGHRS, YFSETQ. The CDR3 here is CASRTGTRFADTQYF. CDR3 sequence (DNA): TGCGCCAGCAGAACCGGGACTAGGTTTGCAGATACGCAGTATTTT.